This T cell receptor (beta chain) was captured by sequencing in a study of T cells in Graves' hyperthyroidism and ophthalmopathy. In its sample, this clonotype was seen many times. Researchers amplified the TCR beta CDR3 regions from RNA transcripts. TCR CDR3 underwent first-round RT-PCR with the HTBI primer set. TCRdb fed the multiplex PCR reads into MiXCR, producing one record per CDR3 protein. Seen here are about 380,000 distinct CDR3 sequences, less than 20% observed once, and the top ten hold around two fifths. Trimming took off 1 base at V and 3 bases at J, with 6 bases between the two ends. CDR1 and CDR2 (germline): DFQATT, SNEGSKA (reference sequence). The CDR3 runs to 12 residues.

This sequence was found in a man aged 18-30 years with Graves' ophthalmopathy. Sequencing was carried out using blood. This chain joins TRBV20-1 and TRBJ1-1, with unresolved D. CDR3: CSARAGDTEAFF. The CDR3 DNA sequence: TGCAGTGCTAGAGCGGGAGACACTGAAGCTTTCTTT.